This TCR beta chain was documented in a study of early T cells in non-severe SARS-CoV-2 infection. Study-level background: Chains were unpaired, as sequencing was done on bulk RNA from unsorted whole blood.

Trimming removed 6 bases from V and 3 bases from J, with 14 bases in between. This CDR3 has 14 amino acids. CDR1 MNHEY and CDR2 SVGAGI come from the germline V gene. Individual cDNA molecules carried attached unique molecular identifiers. MiXCR was run by TCRdb on the 5' RACE reads, yielding one entry per CDR3 protein. The table lists roughly 46,000 distinct CDR3 sequences, 7% to 7.5% of them singletons. The specimen was whole blood. The rearrangement links TRBV6-5 to TRBJ1-2; D possibly corresponds to TRBD1 (6 bases). This clonotype was sampled from an adult who was a healthcare worker with PCR-confirmed SARS-CoV-2 infection or an uninfected control (not recorded which). The CDR3 coding sequence is TGTGCCAGCAGGACCACAGGGAACTACTATGGCTACACCTTC. This translates into CASRTTGNYYGYTF.